The following is a TCR beta chain sequence with its context. Its antigen specificity is not known. Base qualities are not provided; no much larger clone lies one nucleotide away. The data are from a study of blood T cell repertoires in COVID-19 (dated by TCRdb to 2020 to 2021). The study in broad terms: Samples covering the acute and convalescent phases of COVID-19 were provided by collaborators in the United States, Italy and Spain. The material from the prospective study consisted of cDNA or gDNA derived from T cells, B-cell-depleted T cells, or PBMCs. Deeply sampled blood TCRbeta repertoires from subjects exposed to, actively infected with, or recovered from COVID-19 were included in the dataset. A freely available public database, intended as a resource for researchers studying the immune response to SARS-CoV-2, is where the repertoires were released. Samples were obtained from the ongoing ImmuneRACE study (first 160 participants) and from about 1,300 subjects provided by 6 global collaborators. Sample metadata almost always included a de-identified subject ID, COVID-19 status, age in years and sex. Where HLA class I and class II types were available, the types were taken from metadata supplied by the sample provider, not from assay-based typing.

TCRbeta CDR3 regions were amplified from genomic DNA by means of the immunoSEQ Assay, a bias-controlled multiplex PCR. As for how the authors treated the data: Within the assay, amplification of reference gene primers was used to estimate how many nucleated cells each sample contained. To quantify the absolute abundance of each unique TCRbeta CDR3 rearrangement, sequence reads were collapsed and filtered. For each sample, productive Simpson clonality was calculated as the square root of Simpson's diversity index over productive rearrangements. Held by TCRdb, this immuneACCESS table contains in-frame sequences only and omits some clones. Under half of the omission traces to an unresolved V gene where checked; the cause of the rest is unknown. From that table come the V and J calls and clone size; the DNA was used to work out D and trimming. This sample gives 130,000 or so clones in total; 88% of them show up just once. 10% of the sample goes to the ten largest clones.

Each collaborating institution followed its own protocols to collect whole blood in K2EDTA tubes. For TCRbeta analysis, collaborators shipped samples in one of three forms: frozen whole blood, isolated PBMCs, or DNA extracted from either of those sample types. CDR1 SGHTA and CDR2 FQGNSA are derived from the germline V gene. The CDR3 runs 14 residues from the cysteine to the phenylalanine. The DNA shown is the 42-base CDR3, in frame from base 1. After removal of 5 bases from V and 7 bases from J, the junction retains 9 bases not matched to a gene. Overall results and qualifications from the work: The quantity of clinical and demographic metadata differed by source and by participant and was supplied without curation.

Material for sequencing was peripheral blood. The source of this sequence is a man aged 45-60 years with acute or convalescent COVID-19. The chain links TRBV7-2 with TRBJ1-2; the junction holds 8 bases that match TRBD1. The DNA reads as follows: TGTGCCAGCAGCGGGGACAGGCGCGGGAGTGGCTACACCTTC. It encodes CASSGDRRGSGYTF.